This T cell receptor (beta chain) is from a study of OX40 agonist ivuxolimab in advanced cancers. Produced via immunoSEQ multiplex PCR; TCRdb's table is partial and in-frame only. The sample records over 65,000 clones, 80% to 90% being singletons. Overall study findings and caveats: Partial responders treated at 0.1-3.0 mg/kg exhibited clonal expansion among the lowest measured.

The CDR3 consists of 15 residues. Germline loops: CDR1 SGHTA, CDR2 FQGNSA. V trimming: 7 bases; J trimming: 2 bases; junction bases outside the gene matches: 10. This clone was observed once. Its target is not known. The TCR originated in an adult with an advanced solid tumor such as melanoma, head and neck, liver or kidney cancer. Here the sequenced sample was CD4+ or CD8+ T cells sorted from blood, taken in a trial of the OX40 agonist ivuxolimab. The V call is TRBV7-2, the J call TRBJ1-2; 7 bases are shared with TRBD1. CDR3: CASTKGGGANYGYTF. The CDR3 DNA reads TGTGCCAGCACCAAGGGAGGGGGCGCCAACTATGGCTACACCTTC.